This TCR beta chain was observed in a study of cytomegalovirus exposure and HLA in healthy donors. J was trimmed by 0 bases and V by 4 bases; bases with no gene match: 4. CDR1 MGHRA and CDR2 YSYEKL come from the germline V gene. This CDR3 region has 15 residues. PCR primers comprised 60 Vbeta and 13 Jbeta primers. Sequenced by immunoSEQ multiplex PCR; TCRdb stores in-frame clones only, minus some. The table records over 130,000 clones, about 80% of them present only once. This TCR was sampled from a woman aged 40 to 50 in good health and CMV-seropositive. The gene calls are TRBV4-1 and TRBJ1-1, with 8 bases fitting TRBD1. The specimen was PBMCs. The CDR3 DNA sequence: TGCGCCAGCAGCCGGACGGACAGGGTGAACACTGAAGCTTTCTTT. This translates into CASSRTDRVNTEAFF.